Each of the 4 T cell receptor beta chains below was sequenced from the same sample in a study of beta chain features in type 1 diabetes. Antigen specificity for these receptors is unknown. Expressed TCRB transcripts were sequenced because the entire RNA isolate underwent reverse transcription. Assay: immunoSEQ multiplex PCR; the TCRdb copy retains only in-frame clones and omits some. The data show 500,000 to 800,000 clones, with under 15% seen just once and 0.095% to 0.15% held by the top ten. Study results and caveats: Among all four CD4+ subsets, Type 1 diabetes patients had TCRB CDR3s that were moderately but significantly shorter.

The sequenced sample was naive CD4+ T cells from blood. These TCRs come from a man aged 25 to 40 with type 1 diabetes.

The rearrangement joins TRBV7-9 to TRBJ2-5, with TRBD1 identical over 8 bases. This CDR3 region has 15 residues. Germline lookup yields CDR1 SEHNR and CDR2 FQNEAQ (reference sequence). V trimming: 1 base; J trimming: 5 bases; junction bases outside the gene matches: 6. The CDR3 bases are TGTGCCAGCAGCTTAGTCCCAGGGGGCGGCGAGACCCAGTACTTC. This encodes CASSLVPGGGETQYF.

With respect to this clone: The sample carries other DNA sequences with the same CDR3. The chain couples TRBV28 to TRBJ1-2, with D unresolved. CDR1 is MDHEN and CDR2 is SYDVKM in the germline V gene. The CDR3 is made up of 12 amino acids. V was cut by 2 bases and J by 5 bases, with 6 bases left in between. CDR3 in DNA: TGTGCCAGCAGTTTACCCGAATATGGCTACACCTTC. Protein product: CASSLPEYGYTF.

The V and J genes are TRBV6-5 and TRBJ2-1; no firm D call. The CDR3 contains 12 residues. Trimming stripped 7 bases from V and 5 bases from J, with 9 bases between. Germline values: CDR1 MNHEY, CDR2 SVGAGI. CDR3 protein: CASKEENNEQFF. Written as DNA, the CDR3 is TGTGCCAGCAAAGAGGAAAACAATGAGCAGTTCTTC.

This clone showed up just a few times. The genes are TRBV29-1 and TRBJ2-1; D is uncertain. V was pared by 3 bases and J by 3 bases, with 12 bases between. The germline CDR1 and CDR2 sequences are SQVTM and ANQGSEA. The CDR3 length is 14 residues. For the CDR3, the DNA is TGCAGCGTTGATGGGCCGGTCAGCTACAATGAGCAGTTCTTC. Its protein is CSVDGPVSYNEQFF.